A selection of T cell receptor beta chains follows, all from one sample in a study of chemoradiotherapy in HPV16-positive cancers. Method: immunoSEQ multiplex PCR; TCRdb's copy keeps in-frame clones and lacks some. The sample lists about 12,000 clones; around 77% were seen once. The sample was taken from a patient who underwent chemoradiotherapy. The receptors here all came from a human donor with HPV-associated anogenital cancer. Each CDR3 is given with its conserved first and last residue. D genes are given only for firm matches. Size values are once, few and many counts, or a class for expanded clones, and some rows have none.

v_gene	abundance	d_gene	j_gene	CDR3nt	CDR3aa
TRBV14	-	-	TRBJ2-7	TGTGCCAGCAGCCGGACAGTATCTTGGAAGGGAACCTACGAGCAGTACTTC	CASSRTVSWKGTYEQYF
TRBV7-2	-	-	TRBJ1-4	TGTGCCAGCAGCTTGGGGGGGCAGGAGGAAAAACTGTTTTTT	CASSLGGQEEKLFF
TRBV4-2	-	-	TRBJ2-3	TGTGCCAGCAGCCAAGTAGGAGGGGCAGATACGCAGTATTTT	CASSQVGGADTQYF
TRBV4-2	-	-	TRBJ1-5	TGTGCCAGCAGCCTTGGGGGCCTCAATCAGCCCCAGCATTTT	CASSLGGLNQPQHF
TRBV2	-	-	TRBJ2-5	TGTGCCAGCAGGGGAGAAGAGACCCAGTACTTC	CASRGEETQYF
TRBV4-3	few	-	TRBJ1-1	TGCGCCAGCAGCCAAAGCGTTGACAGTGCCTACACTGAAGCTTTCTTT	CASSQSVDSAYTEAFF
TRBV5-1	-	-	TRBJ2-3	TGCGCCAGTCAAACCTCAGCAGGGGCCGACCTAGATACGCAGTATTTT	CASQTSAGADLDTQYF
TRBV5-6	-	TRBD2	TRBJ2-5	TGTGCCAGCAGCTACTTCCTGGGACTAGCGGGACAAGAGACCCAGTACTTC	CASSYFLGLAGQETQYF
TRBV27	-	-	TRBJ1-2	TGTGCCAGCAGTGCGGACGGAGGCGGCTATGGCTACACCTTC	CASSADGGGYGYTF
TRBV6-6	once	-	TRBJ1-1	TGTGCCAGCAGGGAGGGCAGGATCAACACTGAAGCTTTCTTT	CASREGRINTEAFF
TRBV25-1	few	-	TRBJ2-7	TGTGCCAGCTCTACAGGTTACGAGCAGTACTTC	CASSTGYEQYF
TRBV5-1	-	-	TRBJ2-7	TGCGCCAGCAGCTTGGCTTTTCGTGCGGCTGCCTACGAGCAGTACTTC	CASSLAFRAAAYEQYF
TRBV11-3	-	-	TRBJ1-3	TGTGCCAGCAGCGCTAGCCCAAGCTCTGGAAACACCATATATTTT	CASSASPSSGNTIYF
TRBV7-8	-	-	TRBJ1-2	TGTGCCAGCAGCTTAACTCAGGGGCCCAATTATGGCTACACCTTC	CASSLTQGPNYGYTF
TRBV19	-	TRBD1	TRBJ1-6	TGTGCCAGTAGGACGGACAGGGGGAATTCACCCCTCCACTTT	CASRTDRGNSPLHF
TRBV7-2	few	-	TRBJ1-3	TGTGCCAGCAGACAGAGCTCTGGAAACACCATATATTTT	CASRQSSGNTIYF
TRBV29-1	-	-	TRBJ2-2	TGCAGCGTTGGGGGAACCGGGGAGCTGTTTTTT	CSVGGTGELFF
TRBV9	-	-	TRBJ1-3	TGTGCCAGCAGCGACGGACATTCTTCTGGAAACACCATATATTTT	CASSDGHSSGNTIYF
TRBV7-9	few	-	TRBJ2-1	TGTGCCAGCAGCCTGTCGGGGGGCACCTACAATGAGCAGTTCTTC	CASSLSGGTYNEQFF